This TCR beta chain was found in a study of human T cells and chemical hapten exposure. In the study overall: The upper back received 0.01% DPC by patch testing, with results read at 6 days. Study results and caveats: Expanded TCR counts at PT1 were positively correlated with the patch test score. Significantly more large CDR3 similarity clusters arose among expanded TCRs than among controls.

Germline loops: CDR1 MGHRA, CDR2 YSYEKL. This CDR3 is built from 17 residues. V was clipped by 1 base and J by 0 bases, with 16 bases between them. TCRdb reprocessed the RACE reads via MiXCR and lists one record per CDR3 protein. Of about 120,000 distinct CDR3 sequences in the sample, approximately 13% were seen once. Comment on this clonotype: Its cognate antigen is unknown.

Time point indicated: patch test 1, 2 weeks after DPC sensitization. Treatment defined: therapeutic diphenylcyclopropenone sensitization with weekly scalp DPC. The starting material, unfractionated whole blood, was used for total RNA extraction. V is TRBV4-1 and J is TRBJ2-7; D uncertain. This receptor was taken from a man between 18 and 29 years old with alopecia areata. Some clones in this sample may be carry-over from other donors' samples. Sequencing was performed on whole blood, taken in connection with sensitization to the hapten diphenylcyclopropenone (DPC). This chain's CDR3 is CASSQGRLSRSSYEQYF. The CDR3 nucleotides read TGCGCCAGCAGCCAAGGCCGACTCTCGCGGAGCTCCTACGAGCAGTACTTC.